The 27 T cell receptor beta chains presented below share a single source sample, sequenced in a study of blood T cell repertoires in COVID-19. Profiled with immunoSEQ multiplex PCR; TCRdb holds only in-frame clones, not every one. The table lists approximately 130,000 clones, 80% to 90% of them singletons. The sample was peripheral blood. These receptors were obtained from a man between 65 and 80 years old with active or convalescent COVID-19.

The chain joins TRBV6-2 or TRBV6-3 to TRBJ2-1; TRBD2 matches at 13 bases. Germline V gene lookup returns CDR1 MNHEY and CDR2 SVGEGT. The CDR3 covers 18 residues. Losses at the gene ends were 3 bases for V and 6 bases for J; bases not matched to a gene: 11. DNA of the CDR3: TGTGCCAGCAGTTATCGGCCGACTAGCGGGAGGATAGGCAATGAGCAGTTCTTC. Translated: CASSYRPTSGRIGNEQFF.

The V and J genes are TRBV7-9 and TRBJ1-2; the D is unclear. CDR3 size: 18 residues. Trimming removed 1 base at V and 3 bases at J, with 21 bases between. Germline CDR1 is SEHNR and CDR2 is FQNEAQ (reference sequence). CDR3 in amino acids: CASSLVRETLGSHYGYTF. CDR3 in DNA: TGTGCCAGCAGCTTAGTCCGGGAGACATTGGGGTCCCACTATGGCTACACCTTC.

This chain uses TRBV27 with TRBJ1-2; 7 nucleotides line up with TRBD1. This CDR3 has 14 residues. V gave up 4 bases and J gave up 3 bases; unmatched junction bases: 5. CDR1 is MNHEY and CDR2 is SMNVEV in the germline V gene (reference sequence). CDR3 DNA: TGTGCCAGCAGTTCCATCACAGGGGACTATGGCTACACCTTC. Protein: CASSSITGDYGYTF.

The gene calls are TRBV12-3 or TRBV12-4 and TRBJ1-1, with D maybe TRBD1 (5 bases). The CDR3 has 13 amino acids. The V gene lost 3 bases and the J gene lost 3 bases, with 8 bases spanning the gap. The CDR3 nucleotides read TGTGCCAGCAGTTTCAGGGAGGACACTGAAGCTTTCTTT. Translated, it gives CASSFREDTEAFF.

V is TRBV6-6 and J is TRBJ1-2, with 7 bases matching TRBD1. Germline V gene sequence: CDR1 MNHNY, CDR2 SVGAGI (reference sequence). The CDR3 has 14 residues. V dropped 2 bases and J dropped 4; count of bases not matched to a gene: 4. In DNA, the CDR3 is TGTGCCAGCAGTTACCCAGAGGGGGCCTATGGCTACACCTTC. Amino acid sequence: CASSYPEGAYGYTF.

The sample holds one count of this clone. The chain couples TRBV23-1 to TRBJ1-5; possible D gene TRBD1, 5 bases. TRBV23-1 is noted as an ORF with a role that remains uncertain. This CDR3 has 17 residues. The ends were cut back, 0 bases at V and 2 bases at J, with 14 bases in the middle. The CDR3 DNA reads TGCGCCAGCAGTCAATCTTTGGGGACTAGTGGCAATCAGCCCCAGCATTTT. It encodes CASSQSLGTSGNQPQHF.

V usage is TRBV27 and J usage is TRBJ2-7; 9 nucleotides match TRBD2. V shed 6 bases and J 5 bases; nucleotides not matched to a gene: 14. CDR3 size: 16 residues. Germline V CDR1 and CDR2: MNHEY, SMNVEV (reference sequence). The CDR3 is CASSNEKRGAGDEQYF. Here the CDR3 DNA reads TGTGCCAGCAGCAATGAAAAGCGGGGGGCTGGGGACGAGCAGTACTTC.

The chain recombines TRBV9 with TRBJ1-4; TRBD1 agrees at 8 bases. The CDR3 is 14 amino acids. J was trimmed by 5 bases and V by 3 bases; bases with no gene match: 3. Germline assignment: CDR1 SGDLS and CDR2 YYNGEE. The CDR3: CASSATGGNEKLFF. DNA for the CDR3: TGTGCCAGCAGCGCTACAGGGGGAAATGAAAAACTGTTTTTT.

The chain couples TRBV28 to TRBJ2-5; 7 bases match TRBD1. V was clipped by 4 bases and J by 4 bases; unmatched bases: 6. Germline V lookup: CDR1 MDHEN, CDR2 SYDVKM. The CDR3 length is 14 residues. CDR3 DNA sequence: TGTGCCAGCAGTTCGACAGGGTTGATAGAGACCCAGTACTTC. This translates into CASSSTGLIETQYF. Together with reference TRBV28 and TRBJ2-5, the CDR3 gives the full variable domain: DVKVTQSSRYLVKRTGEKVFLECVQDMDHENMFWYRQDPGLGLRLIYFSYDVKMKEKGDIPEGYSVSREKKERFSLILESASTNQTSMYLCASSSTGLIETQYFGPGTRLLVL.

The chain links TRBV27 to TRBJ2-1; D may be TRBD2 (7 bases). Trimming shortened V by 8 bases and J by 9 bases, and 20 bases separated the two germline ends. The CDR3 is 14 amino acids. Germline CDR1 is MNHEY and CDR2 is SMNVEV (reference sequence). The CDR3 sequence is CASARLRGGSEQFF. The CDR3 nucleotides are TGTGCCAGCGCCCGGCTTAGGGGGGGTAGTGAGCAGTTCTTC.

The chain combines TRBV7-8 with TRBJ1-5, with D possibly being TRBD1 (6 bases). V was trimmed by 4 bases and J by 7 bases, leaving 20 bases between them. This CDR3 is 16 amino acids long. The germline CDR1 and CDR2 sequences are SGHVS and FQNEAQ. CDR3 in DNA: TGTGCCAGCAGCTCATCCGACAGGCGGATAGGGCAGCCCCAGCATTTT. This gives the protein CASSSSDRRIGQPQHF.

The gene calls are TRBV7-9 and TRBJ1-2; TRBD1 matches at 8 bases. The junction had 10 bases not matched to a gene; V was cut back by 5 bases and J by 5 bases. This CDR3 has 15 residues. Germline V lookup: CDR1 SEHNR, CDR2 FQNEAQ (reference sequence). CDR3 in DNA: TGTGCCAGCAGCAAAGACAGGGGACGGGGGTATGGCTACACCTTC. Its translation: CASSKDRGRGYGYTF.

CDR3 loop: CASSYSRDKTGAGAIGNQPQHF. The CDR3 nucleotides read TGTGCCAGCAGTTATAGTCGGGATAAGACAGGCGCGGGGGCCATTGGCAATCAGCCCCAGCATTTT. The chain combines TRBV6-9 with TRBJ1-5; D possibly corresponds to TRBD1 (6 bases). CDR1 and CDR2 from the germline V gene are MNHGY and SVAAGI. The CDR3 runs 22 residues. The ends were cut back, 2 bases at V and 2 bases at J, with 31 bases in the middle.

The CDR3 reads CAWRRSSGSRAQYF. The CDR3 nucleotides are TGTGCCTGGAGGAGGAGTAGCGGGTCCAGGGCCCAGTACTTC. The chain carries TRBV30 and TRBJ2-5; 7 nucleotides match TRBD2. The CDR3 contains 14 residues. Trimming removed 3 bases from V and 9 bases from J; junction bases left unmatched: 13. Germline V gene lookup returns CDR1 GTSNPN and CDR2 SVGIG (reference sequence).

The chain uses TRBV3-1 (or the pseudogene TRBV3-2) and TRBJ1-5, with 7 bases matching TRBD1. This CDR3 spans 15 amino acids. Germline lookup yields CDR1 LGHDT and CDR2 YNNKEL (reference sequence). The V and J ends lost 4 bases and 4 bases, in that order; junction bases with no gene match: 7. CDR3 sequence: CASSLTTGENQPQHF. As DNA, the CDR3 is TGTGCCAGCAGCCTAACCACAGGGGAAAATCAGCCCCAGCATTTT.

The chain links TRBV3-1 (or the pseudogene TRBV3-2) to TRBJ1-1; possibly TRBD1 for D (5 bases). The V and J ends lost 0 bases and 10 bases respectively, with 21 bases between them. Germline values: CDR1 LGHDT, CDR2 YNNKEL (reference sequence). This CDR3 region has 16 residues. The CDR3 is CASSQDLVTARLGAFF. The CDR3 DNA reads TGTGCCAGCAGCCAAGATCTGGTGACAGCCCGTTTGGGAGCTTTCTTT.

The genes are TRBV3-1 (or the pseudogene TRBV3-2) and TRBJ2-7, with D perhaps matching TRBD2 (7 bases). Germline-derived CDR1 and CDR2 are LGHDT and YNNKEL (reference sequence). CDR3 length: 18 amino acids. V was trimmed by 1 base and J by 2 bases, leaving 21 bases between them. The CDR3: CASSQVLPGGGATYEQYF. The CDR3 region has the DNA TGTGCCAGCAGCCAAGTCCTCCCCGGCGGGGGCGCCACCTACGAGCAGTACTTC.

The chain employs TRBV7-9 and TRBJ2-4, with D possibly matching TRBD1 (6 bases). The CDR3 spans 17 residues. The V gene lost 1 base and the J gene lost 1 base, with 14 bases spanning the gap. CDR1 and CDR2 from the germline V gene are SEHNR and FQNEAQ (reference sequence). CDR3: CASSLVTTGWAKNIQYF. The CDR3 DNA reads TGTGCCAGCAGCTTAGTAACGACAGGTTGGGCCAAAAACATTCAGTACTTC.

DNA of the CDR3: TGTGCCAGCAGTTACGGCTTGGGCCCGAACACTGAAGCTTTCTTT. This sequence encodes CASSYGLGPNTEAFF. The chain carries TRBV6-5 and TRBJ1-1; D gene uncertain. Germline CDR1 is MNHEY and CDR2 is SVGAGI. The germline V and J ends were trimmed by 2 bases and 1 base, with 11 bases remaining between them. There are 15 residues in the CDR3.

The chain joins TRBV5-1 to TRBJ2-2; tentatively, D is TRBD2 (6 bases). The CDR3 runs 15 residues. Germline V gives CDR1 SGHRS, CDR2 YFSETQ. Trimming removed 4 bases from V and 6 bases from J, with 16 bases in between. The CDR3 loop reads CASSPGDLGSGELFF. The CDR3 DNA sequence: TGCGCCAGCAGCCCGGGGGACTTGGGGTCCGGGGAGCTGTTTTTT.

This chain joins TRBV19 and TRBJ2-7; TRBD2 is a possible D gene (6 bases). Germline V gene sequence: CDR1 LNHDA, CDR2 SQIVND (reference sequence). V was shortened by 3 bases and J by 3 bases, with 15 bases between the two germline ends. The length of the CDR3 is 15 residues. In DNA form, the CDR3 reads TGTGCCAGTAGTATGGCTCCGGGAGTTAACTACGAGCAGTACTTC. It encodes CASSMAPGVNYEQYF.

The V and J genes are TRBV19 and TRBJ1-6; 10 positions agree with TRBD1. Unmatched junction bases numbered 4, after V lost 5 bases and J lost 6 bases. This CDR3 region has 15 residues. Germline CDR1 is LNHDA and CDR2 is SQIVND (reference sequence). The CDR3 region is CASSPDRGINSPLHF. The CDR3 nucleotides read TGTGCCAGTAGTCCGGACAGGGGGATTAATTCACCCCTCCACTTT.

J is TRBJ2-1 and V is TRBV5-6; D unclear. This CDR3 region has 15 residues. From germline, CDR1 is SGHDT and CDR2 YYEEEE. Trimming pared 2 bases from V and 2 bases from J, leaving 11 bases between. The DNA for the CDR3 is TGTGCCAGCAGCTTCGATGGCAGGCCCTACAATGAGCAGTTCTTC. Translated, it gives CASSFDGRPYNEQFF.

The chain has TRBV28 and TRBJ2-7; 9 bases are a match to TRBD2. Germline trimming cut 5 bases from V and 3 bases from J; bases unmatched to any gene: 5. This CDR3 comprises 14 residues. Germline values: CDR1 MDHEN, CDR2 SYDVKM. Here the CDR3 reads CASSPLAGYYEQYF. The CDR3 DNA is TGTGCCAGCAGTCCCCTAGCGGGATACTACGAGCAGTACTTC.

This clone occurred once. The genes are TRBV5-1 and TRBJ1-1; D is possibly TRBD1 (6 bases). Germline assignment: CDR1 SGHRS and CDR2 YFSETQ. This CDR3 is built from 12 residues. V lost 4 bases, J lost 4 bases, and 8 bases lay in between. CDR3 sequence reads: CASSEQGTEAFF. CDR3 DNA sequence: TGCGCCAGCAGCGAACAGGGCACTGAAGCTTTCTTT.

The CDR3 spells CASSLKGANGYTF. The CDR3, as DNA: TGTGCCAGCAGCTTGAAGGGGGCGAATGGCTACACCTTC. The chain is built from TRBV7-9 and TRBJ1-2; 7 positions match TRBD1. Germline V gene lookup returns CDR1 SEHNR and CDR2 FQNEAQ (reference sequence). The CDR3 has 13 residues. The ends lost 3 bases at V and 6 bases at J; junction bases unmatched: 4. The entire variable domain, with the rest obtained from reference TRBV7-9 and TRBJ1-2, is as follows: DTGVSQNPRHKITKRGQNVTFRCDPISEHNRLYWYRQTLGQGPEFLTYFQNEAQLEKSRLLSDRFSAERPKGSFSTLEIQRTEQGDSAMYLCASSLKGANGYTFGSGTRLTVV.

This chain connects TRBV2 to TRBJ1-5, with D possibly TRBD1 on 6 matching bases. V gave up 3 bases and J gave up 6 bases, with 12 bases separating them. There are 14 residues in the CDR3. From germline, CDR1 is SNHLY and CDR2 FYNNEI. CDR3 loop: CASSERGTGQPQHF. DNA for the CDR3: TGTGCCAGCAGTGAGAGGGGGACGGGTCAGCCCCAGCATTTT.